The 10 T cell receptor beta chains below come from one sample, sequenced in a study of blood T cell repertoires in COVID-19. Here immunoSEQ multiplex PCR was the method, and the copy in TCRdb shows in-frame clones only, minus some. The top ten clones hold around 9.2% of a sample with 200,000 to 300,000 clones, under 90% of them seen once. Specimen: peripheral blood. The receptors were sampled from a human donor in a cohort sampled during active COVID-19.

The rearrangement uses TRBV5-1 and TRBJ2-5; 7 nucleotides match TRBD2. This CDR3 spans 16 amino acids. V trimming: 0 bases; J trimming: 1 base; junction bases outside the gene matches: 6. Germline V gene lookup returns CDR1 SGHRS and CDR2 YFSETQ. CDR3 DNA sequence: TGCGCCAGCAGCTTGGTGGTTAGCGGGCCCCAAGAGACCCAGTACTTC. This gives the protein CASSLVVSGPQETQYF.

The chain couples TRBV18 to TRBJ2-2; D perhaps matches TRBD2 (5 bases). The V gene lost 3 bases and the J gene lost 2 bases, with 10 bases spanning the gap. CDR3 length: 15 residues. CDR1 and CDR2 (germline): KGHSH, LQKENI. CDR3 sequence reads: CASSPLDSNTGELFF. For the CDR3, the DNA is TGTGCCAGCTCACCTTTGGACTCCAACACCGGGGAGCTGTTTTTT.

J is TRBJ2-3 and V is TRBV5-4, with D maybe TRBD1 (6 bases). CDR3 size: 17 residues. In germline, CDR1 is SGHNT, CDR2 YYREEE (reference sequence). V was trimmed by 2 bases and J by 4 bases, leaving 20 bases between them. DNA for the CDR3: TGTGCCAGCAGCTTCGGGGTAGGGACAAAGAGAGCAGATACGCAGTATTTT. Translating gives CASSFGVGTKRADTQYF.

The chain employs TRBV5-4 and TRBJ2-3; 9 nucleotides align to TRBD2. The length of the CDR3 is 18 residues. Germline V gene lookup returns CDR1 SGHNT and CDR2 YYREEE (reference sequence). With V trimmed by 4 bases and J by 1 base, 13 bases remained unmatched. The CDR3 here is CASSRTRFSGGGTDTQYF. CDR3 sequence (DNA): TGTGCCAGCAGCAGAACAAGATTTAGCGGGGGAGGCACAGATACGCAGTATTTT.

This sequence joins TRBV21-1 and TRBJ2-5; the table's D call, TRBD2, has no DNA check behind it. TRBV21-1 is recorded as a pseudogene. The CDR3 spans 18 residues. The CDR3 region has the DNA TGTGCCAGCAGCAAACCCGATAGCGGGAGACTGGGGGAGGAGACCCAGTACTTC. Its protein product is CASSKPDSGRLGEETQYF.

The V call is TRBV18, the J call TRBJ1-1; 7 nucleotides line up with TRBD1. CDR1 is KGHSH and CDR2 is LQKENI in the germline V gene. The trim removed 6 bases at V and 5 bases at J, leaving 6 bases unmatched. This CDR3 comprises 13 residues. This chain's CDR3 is CASSLDRETEAFF. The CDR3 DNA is TGTGCCAGCTCCTTAGACAGGGAAACTGAAGCTTTCTTT.

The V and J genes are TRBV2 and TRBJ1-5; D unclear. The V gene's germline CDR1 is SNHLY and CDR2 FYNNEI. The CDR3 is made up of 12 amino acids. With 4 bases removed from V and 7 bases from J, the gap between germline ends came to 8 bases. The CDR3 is CASSAGYQPQHF. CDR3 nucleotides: TGTGCCAGCAGTGCGGGGTACCAGCCCCAGCATTTT. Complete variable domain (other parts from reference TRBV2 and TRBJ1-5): EPEVTQTPSHQVTQMGQEVILRCVPISNHLYFYWYRQILGQKVEFLVSFYNNEISEKSEIFDDQFSVERPDGSNFTLKIRSTKLEDSAMYFCASSAGYQPQHFGDGTRLSIL.

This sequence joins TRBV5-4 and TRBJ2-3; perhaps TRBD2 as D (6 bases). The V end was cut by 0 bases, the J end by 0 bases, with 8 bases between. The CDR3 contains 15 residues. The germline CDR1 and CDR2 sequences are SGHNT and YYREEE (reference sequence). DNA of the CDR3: TGTGCCAGCAGCTTGGGGCGGGATAGCACAGATACGCAGTATTTT. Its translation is CASSLGRDSTDTQYF.

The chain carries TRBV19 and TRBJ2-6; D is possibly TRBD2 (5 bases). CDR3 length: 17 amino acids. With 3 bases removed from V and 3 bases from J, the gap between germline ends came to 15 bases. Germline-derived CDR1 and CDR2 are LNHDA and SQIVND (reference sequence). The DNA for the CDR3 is TGTGCCAGTAGTATCCCGGGGAGTCCGGGTGGGGCCAACGTCCTGACTTTC. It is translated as CASSIPGSPGGANVLTF.

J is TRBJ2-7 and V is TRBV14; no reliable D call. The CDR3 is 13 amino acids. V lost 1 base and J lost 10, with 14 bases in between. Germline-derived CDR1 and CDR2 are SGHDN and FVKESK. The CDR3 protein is CASSQGAHISQYF. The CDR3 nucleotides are TGTGCCAGCAGCCAAGGTGCCCACATTTCTCAGTACTTC. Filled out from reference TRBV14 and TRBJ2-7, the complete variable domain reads EAGVTQFPSHSVIEKGQTVTLRCDPISGHDNLYWYRRVMGKEIKFLLHFVKESKQDESGMPNNRFLAERTGGTYSTLKVQPAELEDSGVYFCASSQGAHISQYFGPGTRLTVT.